This T cell receptor (beta chain) is drawn from a study of tumor-infiltrating lymphocytes in primary liver carcinoma. Turning to the study itself: Patients underwent surgical resection for primary liver carcinoma. Tumor lesions were T1-T3 N0M0 and spanned roughly 4.2 to 11 cm. Each of the samples returned roughly 3.5 to 8 million productive TCRbeta reads (a yield similar across tissue types).

Blood RNA came from unsorted whole blood; germline DNA was also extracted. A primer matching the constant region was used to make TCR beta cDNA from 450 to 550 ng of total RNA. Employing slightly modified ARM-PCR, three nested multiplex PCR rounds were run, and these gave rise to the TCR beta libraries. The first two PCR rounds, nine to ten cycles each, used TRBV1-TRBV30 forward primers and a C-beta reverse primer. TCRdb used MiXCR to reprocess the multiplex PCR reads, holding one entry per CDR3 protein. This table holds 300,000 to 350,000 distinct CDR3 sequences, approximately 65% found once. The V gene's germline CDR1 is MNHNY and CDR2 SVGAGI (reference sequence). The V gene lost 3 bases and the J gene lost 1 base, with 13 bases spanning the gap. The CDR3 is 15 residues long. This clonotype was detected only once. This sequence may be a read error, since a much larger clone differs from it by one base.

V is TRBV6-6 and J is TRBJ2-7, with TRBD2 as a possible D gene (6 bases). The sequence was obtained from a man aged 35 to 55 with primary liver carcinoma and hepatitis B virus infection. The sample taken for sequencing was peripheral blood. Here the CDR3 DNA reads TGTGCCAGCAGTTATCTAAGCGGGTTATCCTACGAGCAGTACTTC. Protein product: CASSYLSGLSYEQYF.